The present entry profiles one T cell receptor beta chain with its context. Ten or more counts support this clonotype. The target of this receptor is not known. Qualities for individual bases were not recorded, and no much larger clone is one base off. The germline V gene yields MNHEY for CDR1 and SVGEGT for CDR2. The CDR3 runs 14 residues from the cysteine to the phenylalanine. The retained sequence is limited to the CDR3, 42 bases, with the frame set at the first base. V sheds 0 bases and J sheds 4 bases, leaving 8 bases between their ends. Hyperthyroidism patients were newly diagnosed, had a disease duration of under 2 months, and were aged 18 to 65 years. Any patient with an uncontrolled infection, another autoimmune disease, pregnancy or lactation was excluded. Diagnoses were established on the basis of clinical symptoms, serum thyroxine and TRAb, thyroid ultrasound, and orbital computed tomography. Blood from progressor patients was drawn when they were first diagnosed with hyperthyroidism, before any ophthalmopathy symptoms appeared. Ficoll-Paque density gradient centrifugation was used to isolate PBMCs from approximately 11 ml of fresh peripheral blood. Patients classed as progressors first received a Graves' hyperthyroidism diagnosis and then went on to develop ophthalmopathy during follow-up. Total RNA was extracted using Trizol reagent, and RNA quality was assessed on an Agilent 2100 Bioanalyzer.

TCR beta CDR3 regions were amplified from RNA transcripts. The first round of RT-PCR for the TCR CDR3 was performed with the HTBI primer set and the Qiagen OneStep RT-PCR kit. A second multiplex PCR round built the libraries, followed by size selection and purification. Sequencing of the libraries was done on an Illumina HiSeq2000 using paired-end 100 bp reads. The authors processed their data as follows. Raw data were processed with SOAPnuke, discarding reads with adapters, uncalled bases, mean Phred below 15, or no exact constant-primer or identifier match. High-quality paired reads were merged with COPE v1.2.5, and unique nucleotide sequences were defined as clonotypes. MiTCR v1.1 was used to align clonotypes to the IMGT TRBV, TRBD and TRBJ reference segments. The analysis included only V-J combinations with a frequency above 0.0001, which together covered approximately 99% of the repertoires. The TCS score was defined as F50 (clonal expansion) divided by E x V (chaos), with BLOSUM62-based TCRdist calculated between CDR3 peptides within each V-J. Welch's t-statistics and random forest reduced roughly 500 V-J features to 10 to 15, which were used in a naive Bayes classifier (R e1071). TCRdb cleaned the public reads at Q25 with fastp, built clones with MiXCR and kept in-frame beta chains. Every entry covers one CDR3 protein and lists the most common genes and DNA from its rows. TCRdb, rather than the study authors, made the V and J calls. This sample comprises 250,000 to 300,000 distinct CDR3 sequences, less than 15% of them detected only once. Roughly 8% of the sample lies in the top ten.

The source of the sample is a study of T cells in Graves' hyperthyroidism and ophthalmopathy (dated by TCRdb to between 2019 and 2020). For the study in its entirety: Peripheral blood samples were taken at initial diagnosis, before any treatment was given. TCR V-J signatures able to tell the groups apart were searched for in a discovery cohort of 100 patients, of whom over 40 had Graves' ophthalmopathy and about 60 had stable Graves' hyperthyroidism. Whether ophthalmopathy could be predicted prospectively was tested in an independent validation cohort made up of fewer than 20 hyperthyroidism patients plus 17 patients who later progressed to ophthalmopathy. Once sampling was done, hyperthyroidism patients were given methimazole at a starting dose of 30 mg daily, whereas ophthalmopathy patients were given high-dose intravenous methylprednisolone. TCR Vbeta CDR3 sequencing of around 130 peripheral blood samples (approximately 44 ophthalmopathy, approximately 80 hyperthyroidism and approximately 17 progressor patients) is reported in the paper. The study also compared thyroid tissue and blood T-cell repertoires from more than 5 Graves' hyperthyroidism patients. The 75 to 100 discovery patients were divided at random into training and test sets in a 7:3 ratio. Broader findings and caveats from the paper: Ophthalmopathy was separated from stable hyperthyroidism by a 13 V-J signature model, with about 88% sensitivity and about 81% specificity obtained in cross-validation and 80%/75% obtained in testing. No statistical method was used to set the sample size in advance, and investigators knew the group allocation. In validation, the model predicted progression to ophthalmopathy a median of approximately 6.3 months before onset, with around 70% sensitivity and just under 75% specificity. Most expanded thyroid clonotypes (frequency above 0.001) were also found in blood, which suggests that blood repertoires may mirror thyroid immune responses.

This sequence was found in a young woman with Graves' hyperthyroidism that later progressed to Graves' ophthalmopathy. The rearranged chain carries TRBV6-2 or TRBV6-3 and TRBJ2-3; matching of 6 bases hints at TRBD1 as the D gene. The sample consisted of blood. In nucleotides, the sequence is TGTGCCAGCAGTTACTCCAGGGGACCAGATACGCAGTATTTT. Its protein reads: CASSYSRGPDTQYF.